Below are 23 T cell receptor beta chains sequenced from a single sample in a study of cytotoxic CD8 clonotypes in ibrutinib-treated CLL. The protocol was immunoSEQ multiplex PCR, while the TCRdb copy is restricted to in-frame clones and leaves out a portion. The sample carries 68,000 or so clones, 68% recorded once. Specimen: PBMCs, collected after 12 months of ibrutinib treatment. The receptors were gathered from a human donor with chronic lymphocytic leukemia.

The chain carries TRBV7-8 and TRBJ2-7, with D perhaps matching TRBD1 (6 bases). Trimming stripped 3 bases from V and 4 bases from J, with 25 bases between. The length of the CDR3 is 18 residues. In germline, CDR1 is SGHVS, CDR2 FQNEAQ. The CDR3 is CASSFNTALEQGLYEQYF. CDR3 bases: TGTGCCAGCAGCTTTAATACGGCTTTAGAACAGGGCCTATACGAGCAGTACTTC.

This clone showed up just once. The rearrangement links TRBV5-1 to TRBJ2-3, with D unresolved. Germline-derived CDR1 and CDR2 are SGHRS and YFSETQ. The CDR3 covers 14 residues. Between the trimmed V and J ends, which lost 0 bases and 1 base, there was a span of 6 bases. The CDR3 reads CASSLGVGTDTQYF. CDR3 nucleotides: TGCGCCAGCAGCTTGGGGGTCGGCACAGATACGCAGTATTTT.

This clone was picked up one time. The genes are TRBV7-2 and TRBJ2-7; D is ambiguous. Trimming took 5 bases from V and 0 from J, leaving 5 bases between them. Germline V lookup: CDR1 SGHTA, CDR2 FQGNSA. The CDR3 spans 12 residues. This chain's CDR3 is CASSPSSYEQYF. In DNA form, the CDR3 reads TGTGCCAGCAGCCCCAGCTCCTACGAGCAGTACTTC. The variable domain in full, completed from reference TRBV7-2 and TRBJ2-7, reads GAGVSQSPSNKVTEKGKDVELRCDPISGHTALYWYRQSLGQGLEFLIYFQGNSAPDKSGLPSDRFSAERTGGSVSTLTIQRTQQEDSAVYLCASSPSSYEQYFGPGTRLTVT.

The chain is built from TRBV5-4 and TRBJ1-2; D unresolved. Per germline, CDR1 SGHNT and CDR2 YYREEE (reference sequence). This CDR3 is 13 amino acids long. Trimming took 2 bases from V and 4 from J, leaving 9 bases between them. CDR3 residues: CASSFGEAYGYTF. Here the CDR3 DNA reads TGTGCCAGCAGCTTCGGGGAGGCCTATGGCTACACCTTC.

To note about this clone: At one of its ends the junction is not consistent with the germline gene, which may arise from a read error. This chain links TRBV5-6 with TRBJ2-4, with a tentative D call TRBD2 (6 bases). The germline V gene encodes CDR1 SGHDT and CDR2 YYEEEE. The CDR3 sequence is 12 residues long. The CDR3 here is CASSLGTAEEGF. The CDR3 nucleotides read TGTGCCAGCAGCTTGGGGACGGCTGAGGAGGGCTTC.

The rearrangement uses TRBV6-6 and TRBJ1-6; no clear D. This CDR3 is 13 amino acids long. Germline values: CDR1 MNHNY, CDR2 SVGAGI (reference sequence). V lost 7 bases and J lost 6, with 10 bases in between. The CDR3 protein is CASKSQINSPLHF. The DNA for the CDR3 is TGTGCCAGCAAATCACAGATTAATTCACCCCTCCACTTT.

The chain uses TRBV30 and TRBJ2-1; D tentatively fits TRBD1 or TRBD2 (5 bases each). CDR1 and CDR2 (germline): GTSNPN, SVGIG (reference sequence). V was pared by 2 bases and J by 8 bases, with 25 bases between. This CDR3 comprises 17 residues. The CDR3 DNA sequence: TGTGCCTGGAGTTCGCGGATCCCCGGGACCATGAGAGATGAGCAGTTCTTC. The encoded protein is CAWSSRIPGTMRDEQFF.

This clone is a singleton in its sample. The rearrangement uses TRBV5-4 and TRBJ2-2; tentatively, D is TRBD1 or TRBD2 (6 bases each). Trimming left V 2 bases short and J 3 bases short, with 17 bases between. The CDR3 is 17 residues long. The germline V gene has CDR1 SGHNT and CDR2 YYREEE (reference sequence). The DNA of the CDR3 is TGTGCCAGCAGCTTTGGGGGGCCCGGGCCGGACACCGGGGAGCTGTTTTTT. Its protein is CASSFGGPGPDTGELFF. The full variable domain, in which reference TRBV5-4 and TRBJ2-2 provide the parts outside the CDR3, is ETGVTQSPTHLIKTRGQQVTLRCSSQSGHNTVSWYQQALGQGPQFIFQYYREEENGRGNFPPRFSGLQFPNYSSELNVNALELDDSALYLCASSFGGPGPDTGELFFGEGSRLTVL.

The chain couples TRBV5-1 to TRBJ1-1, with TRBD1 matching over 7 bases. V shed 0 bases, J shed 1 base, and the junction held 9 bases outside the gene matches. CDR3 length: 17 amino acids. Germline CDR1 and CDR2: SGHRS and YFSETQ. CDR3 DNA sequence: TGCGCCAGCAGCTTGGTTTCCCGAGGGGGCCCGAACACTGAAGCTTTCTTT. Protein sequence: CASSLVSRGGPNTEAFF. The full variable domain, with the rest looked up from reference TRBV5-1 and TRBJ1-1, is KAGVTQTPRYLIKTRGQQVTLSCSPISGHRSVSWYQQTPGQGLQFLFEYFSETQRNKGNFPGRFSGRQFSNSRSEMNVSTLELGDSALYLCASSLVSRGGPNTEAFFGQGTRLTVV.

The gene calls are TRBV4-2 and TRBJ2-3; possible D gene TRBD2, 5 bases. V gave up 0 bases and J gave up 10 bases, with 8 bases separating them. The germline V gene encodes CDR1 LGHNA and CDR2 YNFKEQ. The CDR3 runs 12 residues. Written as DNA, the CDR3 is TGTGCCAGCAGCCAAGACGAGGGTGCGCAGTATTTT. This gives the protein CASSQDEGAQYF.

This clone came up once. V and J are TRBV18 and TRBJ2-5; D ambiguous. This CDR3 has 15 residues. V was cut by 1 base and J by 4 bases, with 13 bases left in between. The germline V gene encodes CDR1 KGHSH and CDR2 LQKENI. The CDR3 here is CASSPQGWIPETQYF. DNA for the CDR3: TGTGCCAGCTCACCACAGGGTTGGATTCCAGAGACCCAGTACTTC.

This clone was seen a single time. V and J are TRBV7-6 and TRBJ1-1; D not resolved. Trimming removed 3 bases from V and 3 bases from J, with 5 bases in between. The CDR3 has 12 residues. The germline V gene encodes CDR1 SGHVS and CDR2 FNYEAQ. DNA for the CDR3: TGTGCCAGCAGCTTGGTCGACACTGAAGCTTTCTTT. Translated: CASSLVDTEAFF.

This clone was seen only a few times. J is TRBJ2-3 and V is TRBV5-4, with 8 bases identical to TRBD1. The J segment lost 2 bases and the V segment lost 4 bases, leaving 6 bases of the junction unmatched. The length of the CDR3 is 15 residues. CDR1 SGHNT and CDR2 YYREEE come from the germline V gene (reference sequence). The CDR3 DNA is TGTGCCAGCAGCGTAGGGACAGGCACCACAGATACGCAGTATTTT. Translated: CASSVGTGTTDTQYF.

This clone occurred a few times. The chain couples TRBV6-5 to TRBJ1-2, with D unclear. Trimming took 2 bases from V and 3 from J, leaving 7 bases between them. CDR1 and CDR2 (germline): MNHEY, SVGAGI. The CDR3 sequence is 13 residues long. The CDR3 DNA reads as TGTGCCAGCAGTTACGGAGGGTACTATGGCTACACCTTC. Its translation: CASSYGGYYGYTF.

V gene TRBV5-1 combines with J gene TRBJ1-2, with 7 bases lining up with TRBD1. CDR1 is SGHRS and CDR2 is YFSETQ in the germline V gene. With V trimmed by 6 bases and J by 4 bases, 12 bases remained unmatched. CDR3 length equals 15 residues. CDR3 protein: CASKLDQGVGYGYTF. CDR3 DNA sequence: TGCGCCAGCAAGCTTGATCAGGGGGTGGGCTATGGCTACACCTTC.

The chain combines TRBV5-1 with TRBJ2-7, with 7 bases aligning to TRBD1. Germline lookup yields CDR1 SGHRS and CDR2 YFSETQ. CDR3 length: 12 amino acids. After removal of 6 bases from V and 4 bases from J, the junction contained 4 bases not matched to a gene. The CDR3 here is CASKDRKYEQYF. The CDR3, as DNA: TGCGCCAGCAAGGACAGGAAGTACGAGCAGTACTTC.

The chain combines TRBV7-9 with TRBJ1-1, with D perhaps TRBD1 (6 bases). V was clipped by 2 bases and J by 4 bases, with 11 bases between them. This CDR3 is built from 14 residues. CDR1 is SEHNR, CDR2 FQNEAQ, per germline (reference sequence). For the CDR3, the DNA is TGTGCCAGCAGCTTAACAGGGATTGGCACTGAAGCTTTCTTT. Protein sequence: CASSLTGIGTEAFF.

This rearrangement joins TRBV19 to TRBJ2-3; D uncertain. This CDR3 is built from 14 residues. Trimming left V 1 base short and J 0 bases short, with 5 bases between. Germline CDR1 reads LNHDA; CDR2 reads SQIVND (reference sequence). In nucleotides, the CDR3 is TGTGCCAGTAGTATAGGCCCGAGCACAGATACGCAGTATTTT. Residues: CASSIGPSTDTQYF.

The gene calls are TRBV6-5 and TRBJ2-7, with 10 positions matching TRBD1. Germline CDR1 is MNHEY and CDR2 is SVGAGI. With V trimmed by 5 bases and J by 6 bases, 10 bases remained unmatched. The CDR3 contains 15 residues. Here the CDR3 reads CASSTRQGAVFEQYF. The CDR3 coding sequence is TGTGCCAGCAGTACGCGACAGGGGGCGGTTTTCGAGCAGTACTTC.

The chain carries TRBV27 and TRBJ2-2, with 15 bases lining up with TRBD2. Germline V gene sequence: CDR1 MNHEY, CDR2 SMNVEV (reference sequence). V trimming: 6 bases; J trimming: 5 bases; junction bases outside the gene matches: 13. CDR3 length: 19 amino acids. DNA of the CDR3: TGTGCCAGCAGATACTTGGGACTAGCGGGGGGCTGGGGGACCGGGGAGCTGTTTTTT. It specifies CASRYLGLAGGWGTGELFF.

The V and J genes are TRBV19 and TRBJ1-6; D is undetermined. V gave up 5 bases and J gave up 0 bases, with 8 bases separating them. The CDR3 is 15 amino acids. CDR1 LNHDA and CDR2 SQIVND come from the germline V gene (reference sequence). This CDR3 reads CASSSSSSYNSPLHF. The CDR3 nucleotides read TGTGCCAGTAGTTCGTCCAGCTCCTATAATTCACCCCTCCACTTT.

The J gene is TRBJ1-4, the V gene TRBV9, with TRBD1 matching 11 bases. CDR1 and CDR2 from the germline V gene are SGDLS and YYNGEE. Trimming cost V 3 bases and J 7 bases; bases outside gene matches: 5. This CDR3 spans 15 amino acids. CDR3 bases: TGTGCCAGCAGCGGCACCGGGACAGGGGGTGAAAAACTGTTTTTT. Its protein product is CASSGTGTGGEKLFF. The variable domain in full, completed from reference TRBV9 and TRBJ1-4, reads DSGVTQTPKHLITATGQRVTLRCSPRSGDLSVYWYQQSLDQGLQFLIQYYNGEERAKGNILERFSAQQFPDLHSELNLSSLELGDSALYFCASSGTGTGGEKLFFGSGTQLSVL.

This clone came up a few times. This CDR3 reads CASSLGRNTGELFF. CDR3 DNA: TGTGCCAGCAGCTTAGGCAGGAACACCGGGGAGCTGTTTTTT. The J gene is TRBJ2-2, the V gene TRBV11-3; D uncertain. CDR3 length: 14 amino acids. The V end lost 1 base, the J end lost 1 base, and 4 bases lay between the germline ends. CDR1 is SGHNT and CDR2 is YENEEA in the germline V gene.